Listed here are 24 T cell receptor beta chains from one sample, sequenced in a study of OX40 agonist ivuxolimab in advanced cancers. Profiled with immunoSEQ multiplex PCR; TCRdb holds only in-frame clones, not every one. The sample has about 76,000 clones; about 88% are singletons. The sample consisted of CD4+ or CD8+ T cells sorted from blood, taken in a trial of the OX40 agonist ivuxolimab. The receptor set was obtained from an adult with an advanced solid tumor such as melanoma, head and neck, liver or kidney cancer.

V gene TRBV6-5 combines with J gene TRBJ1-1; TRBD1 might be the D (6 bases). CDR1 and CDR2 (germline): MNHEY, SVGAGI. V lost 4 bases and J lost 0, with 15 bases in between. CDR3 size: 16 residues. The CDR3 protein is CASSLTFGQLNTEAFF. Here the CDR3 DNA reads TGTGCCAGCAGTTTGACTTTCGGACAGTTGAACACTGAAGCTTTCTTT.

This clone was seen a few times. This CDR3 is CAWSATSGRRFF. The CDR3 DNA sequence: TGTGCCTGGAGTGCAACTAGCGGGAGGAGGTTCTTC. The chain joins TRBV30 to TRBJ2-1; 12 nucleotides align to TRBD2. Germline V gene sequence: CDR1 GTSNPN, CDR2 SVGIG (reference sequence). The CDR3 has 12 residues. V was clipped by 1 base and J by 15 bases; unmatched bases: 4.

V and J are TRBV28 and TRBJ1-6, with TRBD1 identical over 7 bases. J lost 8 bases, V lost 8 bases, and 9 bases had no gene match. The CDR3 consists of 14 residues. Germline V gene data show CDR1 as MDHEN and CDR2 as SYDVKM. The CDR3 DNA reads as TGTGCCAGCGTCAAGGGACAGTCCGATTCACCCCTCCACTTT. This sequence encodes CASVKGQSDSPLHF.

This chain joins TRBV7-2 and TRBJ2-7; maybe TRBD1 (5 bases). The CDR3 is made up of 13 amino acids. V was pared by 5 bases and J by 4 bases, with 12 bases between. The germline V gene encodes CDR1 SGHTA and CDR2 FQGNSA. CDR3 in amino acids: CASSHARVYEQYF. The CDR3 region has the DNA TGTGCCAGCAGCCACGCCAGGGTTTACGAGCAGTACTTC.

The chain employs TRBV2 and TRBJ2-3; 9 bases align to TRBD2. With V trimmed by 5 bases and J by 4 bases, 13 bases remained unmatched. The CDR3 runs to 17 residues. From germline, CDR1 is SNHLY and CDR2 FYNNEI. The CDR3 loop reads CASSIRGRLAVPDTQYF. CDR3 coding DNA: TGTGCCAGCAGTATCCGAGGGCGACTAGCGGTCCCAGATACGCAGTATTTT.

The chain carries TRBV4-2 and TRBJ1-4; D is ambiguous. Trimming took off 2 bases at V and 8 bases at J, with 15 bases between the two ends. This CDR3 has 15 amino acids. The germline CDR1 and CDR2 sequences are LGHNA and YNFKEQ. The CDR3 spells CASSQLETAGEKLFF. CDR3 nucleotide sequence: TGTGCCAGCAGCCAACTAGAAACGGCCGGGGAAAAACTGTTTTTT.

CDR3 sequence (DNA): TGCGCCAGCAATGCGGGAGGGTCCTACGAGCAGTACTTC. This translates into CASNAGGSYEQYF. The rearrangement links TRBV10-2 to TRBJ2-7; 9 nucleotides match TRBD2. The CDR3 runs to 13 residues. Germline-derived CDR1 and CDR2 are WSHSY and SAAADI. Trimming took 7 bases from V and 1 from J; bases not matched to a gene: 2.

In this sample, this clone turned up a few times. J is TRBJ1-1 and V is TRBV6-5, with D possibly being TRBD1 (6 bases). Germline V gene data show CDR1 as MNHEY and CDR2 as SVGAGI. V lost 2 bases and J 1 base, leaving 8 bases between the germline ends. The CDR3 consists of 14 residues. CDR3 protein: CASSYGGPNTEAFF. The DNA of the CDR3 is TGTGCCAGCAGTTACGGGGGGCCGAACACTGAAGCTTTCTTT.

This rearrangement joins TRBV6-4 to TRBJ2-3, with D possibly matching TRBD2 (5 bases). The CDR3 contains 17 residues. From germline, CDR1 is MRHNA and CDR2 SNTAGT. Trimming pared 4 bases from V and 2 bases from J, leaving 19 bases between. The CDR3 coding sequence is TGTGCCAGCAGTGGTCCCGACTACCTGAGATACACAGATACGCAGTATTTT. It is translated as CASSGPDYLRYTDTQYF.

This clone occurred once. The gene calls are TRBV5-4 and TRBJ2-1, with 12 bases aligning to TRBD2. CDR3 length: 16 amino acids. V lost 4 bases, J lost 3 bases, and 5 bases stayed unmatched. Germline CDR1 SGHNT, CDR2 YYREEE (reference sequence). CDR3 amino acids: CASSAQGLAGYNEQFF. CDR3 bases: TGTGCCAGCAGCGCTCAGGGACTAGCGGGCTACAATGAGCAGTTCTTC.

The chain uses TRBV27 and TRBJ2-7; D gene uncertain. From germline, CDR1 is MNHEY and CDR2 SMNVEV (reference sequence). The V end was cut by 6 bases, the J end by 8 bases, with 17 bases between. The CDR3 totals 13 residues. Written as DNA, the CDR3 is TGTGCCAGCAGCCCCCATGCCTTCGCCAAGCAGTACTTC. It encodes CASSPHAFAKQYF.

The gene calls are TRBV11-3 and TRBJ2-3, with 10 positions matching TRBD2. This CDR3 contains 16 residues. The ends lost 5 bases at V and 7 bases at J; junction bases unmatched: 12. The germline V gene has CDR1 SGHNT and CDR2 YENEEA. The CDR3 region has the DNA TGTGCCAGCAGCCCCCAGGAGCTAGCGGGAGTAAATACGCAGTATTTT. Its translation: CASSPQELAGVNTQYF. Variable domain in full (rest from reference TRBV11-3 and TRBJ2-3): EAGVVQSPRYKIIEKKQPVAFWCNPISGHNTLYWYLQNLGQGPELLIRYENEEAVDDSQLPKDRFSAERLKGVDSTLKIQPAELGDSAVYLCASSPQELAGVNTQYFGPGTRLTVL.

The chain couples TRBV16 to TRBJ1-2, with D perhaps matching TRBD1 (6 bases). The CDR3 length is 16 residues. The V and J ends lost 1 base and 3 bases respectively, with 15 bases between them. Germline V gene data show CDR1 as KGHSY and CDR2 as FQNENV. The CDR3, as DNA: TGTGCCAGCAGCCAATTTGAACGGGGGCAGGACTATGGCTACACCTTC. Protein product: CASSQFERGQDYGYTF. The variable domain in full, with the rest retrieved from reference TRBV16 and TRBJ1-2, is GEEVAQTPKHLVRGEGQKAKLYCAPIKGHSYVFWYQQVLKNEFKFLISFQNENVFDETGMPKERFSAKCLPNSPCSLEIQATKLEDSAVYFCASSQFERGQDYGYTFGSGTRLTVV.

This clone has only a few counts. J is TRBJ1-2 and V is TRBV19; D perhaps matches TRBD1 (5 bases). The CDR3 has 13 residues. The germline V and J ends were trimmed by 2 bases and 6 bases, with 10 bases remaining between them. Germline V gives CDR1 LNHDA, CDR2 SQIVND (reference sequence). The CDR3 sequence: CASSIQGWDGYTF. The CDR3 DNA is TGTGCCAGTAGTATACAGGGATGGGATGGCTACACCTTC.

This clone turned up a few times. The chain combines TRBV5-8 with TRBJ1-5; tentatively, D is TRBD1 (6 bases). The CDR3 covers 14 residues. Trimming took 4 bases from V and 7 from J, leaving 15 bases between them. Looked up from germline, CDR1 is SGHTS and CDR2 is YDEGEE. The CDR3 reads CASSPYREGQPQHF. CDR3 nucleotide sequence: TGTGCCAGCAGCCCGTACAGGGAGGGGCAGCCCCAGCATTTT.

The rearrangement links TRBV7-2 to TRBJ2-3; 7 positions agree with TRBD1. This CDR3 contains 16 residues. CDR1 is SGHTA and CDR2 is FQGNSA in the germline V gene. J lost 0 bases, V lost 5 bases, and 8 bases had no gene match. CDR3 residues: CASSKNRGPSTDTQYF. CDR3 DNA: TGTGCCAGCAGCAAAAACAGGGGACCAAGCACAGATACGCAGTATTTT.

The chain has TRBV30 and TRBJ1-1; D uncertain. CDR1 is GTSNPN, CDR2 SVGIG, per germline (reference sequence). The CDR3 runs to 13 residues. V lost 1 base to trimming and J lost 8 bases, with 14 bases between them. CDR3 DNA: TGTGCCTGGAGTGGGTTACCGTCGGGGGAAGCTTTCTTT. Protein sequence: CAWSGLPSGEAFF.

The chain couples TRBV28 to TRBJ2-3; D is unresolved. The CDR3 loop spans 11 amino acids. Trimming took off 3 bases at V and 5 bases at J, with 3 bases between the two ends. CDR1 MDHEN and CDR2 SYDVKM come from the germline V gene. Here the CDR3 reads CASSLGDTQYF. The DNA of the CDR3 is TGTGCCAGCAGTTTGGGAGATACGCAGTATTTT.

A single count supports this clone. V is TRBV5-4 and J is TRBJ2-1; weak D call: TRBD2 (6 bases). Germline loops: CDR1 SGHNT, CDR2 YYREEE (reference sequence). The V gene lost 3 bases and the J gene lost 8 bases, with 15 bases spanning the gap. CDR3 length: 14 residues. DNA of the CDR3: TGTGCCAGCAGCTATTGGGGGGTTAAGGATGAGCAGTTCTTC. Translating it yields CASSYWGVKDEQFF.

The V and J genes are TRBV28 and TRBJ1-3, with D uncertain. This CDR3 has 12 residues. V was cut by 4 bases and J by 3 bases, with 4 bases left in between. From germline, CDR1 is MDHEN and CDR2 SYDVKM. The CDR3 DNA sequence: TGTGCCAGCAGTTCCGATGGAAACACCATATATTTT. Residues: CASSSDGNTIYF.

The chain couples TRBV5-1 to TRBJ2-1, with D maybe TRBD2 (6 bases). V shed 0 bases and J shed 6 bases, with 7 bases lying between them. CDR3 length: 13 residues. Germline values: CDR1 SGHRS, CDR2 YFSETQ. The CDR3 protein is CASSLGRANEQFF. The DNA for the CDR3 is TGCGCCAGCAGCTTGGGGAGGGCCAATGAGCAGTTCTTC.

The sample holds one count of this clone. This sequence joins TRBV7-2 and TRBJ2-1; D is unclear. The CDR3 runs to 13 residues. The germline V and J ends were trimmed by 5 bases and 4 bases, with 9 bases remaining between them. CDR1 and CDR2 from the germline V gene are SGHTA and FQGNSA. The CDR3 DNA reads TGTGCCAGCAGCCCCCTACCGTACAATGAGCAGTTCTTC. Translating it yields CASSPLPYNEQFF.

The CDR3 is CASMRLLGGTSGNEQFF. The CDR3 coding sequence is TGTGCCAGCATGCGGTTGTTAGGGGGGACTAGCGGGAATGAGCAGTTCTTC. This chain uses TRBV5-6 with TRBJ2-1; 12 positions agree with TRBD2. V shed 6 bases and J 7 bases; nucleotides not matched to a gene: 14. From germline, CDR1 is SGHDT and CDR2 YYEEEE. The CDR3 is made up of 17 amino acids.

This chain connects TRBV19 to TRBJ2-7; 8 bases line up with TRBD1. The CDR3 runs 12 residues. With 9 bases clipped from V and 5 bases from J, the junction kept 6 bases outside the gene matches. CDR1 is LNHDA, CDR2 SQIVND, per germline (reference sequence). Written as DNA, the CDR3 is TGTGCCAGCCAAGGACAGGGCGACGAGCAGTACTTC. Translated: CASQGQGDEQYF. The variable domain in full, with the rest retrieved from reference TRBV19 and TRBJ2-7, is DGGITQSPKYLFRKEGQNVTLSCEQNLNHDAMYWYRQDPGQGLRLIYYSQIVNDFQKGDIAEGYSVSREKKESFPLTVTSAQKNPTAFYLCASQGQGDEQYFGPGTRLTVT.